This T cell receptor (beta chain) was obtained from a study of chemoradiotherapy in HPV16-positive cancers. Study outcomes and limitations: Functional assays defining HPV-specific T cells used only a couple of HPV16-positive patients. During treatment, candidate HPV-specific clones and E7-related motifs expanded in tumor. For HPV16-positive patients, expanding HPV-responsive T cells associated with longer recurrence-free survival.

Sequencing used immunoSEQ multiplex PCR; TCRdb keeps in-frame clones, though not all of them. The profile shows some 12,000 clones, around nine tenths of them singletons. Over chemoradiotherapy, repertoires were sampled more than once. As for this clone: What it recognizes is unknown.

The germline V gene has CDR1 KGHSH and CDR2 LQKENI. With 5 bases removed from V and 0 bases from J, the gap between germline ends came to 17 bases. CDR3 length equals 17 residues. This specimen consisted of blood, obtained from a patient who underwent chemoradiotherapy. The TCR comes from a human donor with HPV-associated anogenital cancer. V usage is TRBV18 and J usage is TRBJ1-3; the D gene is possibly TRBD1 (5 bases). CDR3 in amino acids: CASSSIMGQSSGNTIYF. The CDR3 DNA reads TGTGCCAGCTCATCCATTATGGGGCAATCCTCTGGAAACACCATATATTTT.